This T cell receptor beta chain was sequenced in a study of blood T cell repertoires in COVID-19 (dated by TCRdb to about 2020). For context, the study as a whole: Samples covering the acute and convalescent phases of COVID-19 were provided by collaborators in the United States, Italy and Spain. The prospective study material was composed of cDNA or gDNA derived from T cells, B-cell-depleted T cells, or PBMCs. Samples came from the ongoing ImmuneRACE study (first 160 participants) plus 1,254 subjects from 6 global collaborators. Deeply sampled blood TCRbeta repertoires from subjects exposed to, actively infected with, or recovered from COVID-19 were included in the dataset. The repertoires were made available in a free public database intended to serve as a resource for research on the immune response to SARS-CoV-2. A de-identified subject ID, COVID-19 status, age in years and sex were almost always included in the sample metadata. HLA class I and class II types, where available, came from metadata supplied by the sample provider rather than from assay-based typing. What the study reported, not specific to this receptor: The quantity of clinical and demographic metadata differed by source and by participant and was supplied without curation.

Collaborating institutions collected whole blood in K2EDTA tubes following their own protocols. For TCRbeta analysis, collaborators shipped samples as frozen whole blood, isolated PBMCs, or DNA extracted from either of those sample types. TCRbeta CDR3 regions were amplified from genomic DNA by means of the immunoSEQ Assay, a bias-controlled multiplex PCR. Per the original workflow: The number of nucleated cells in each sample was estimated by amplification of reference gene primers within the assay. To quantify the absolute abundance of each unique TCRbeta CDR3 rearrangement, sequence reads were collapsed and filtered. For each sample, productive Simpson clonality was calculated by taking the square root of Simpson's diversity index across productive rearrangements. This is the immuneACCESS table as TCRdb keeps it, with only in-frame sequences that have V and J called. A part of the clones is gone; compared with another copy, unresolved V genes explain less than half, and the rest is unexplained. The V and J calls and clone size are taken from that table; D and trimming were inferred from the DNA. The sample data list some 80,000 clones, and more than 85% of these were observed just once. The ten largest clones add up to under 8.5% of the sample.

CDR1 and CDR2 are drawn from the germline V gene: SGHRS, YFSETQ. V is cut back by 4 bases and J by 0 bases, with 8 bases in the junction unmatched. Including the terminal cysteine and phenylalanine, the CDR3 comprises 16 residues. This entry keeps only the CDR3 DNA: 48 bases, framed from base 1. A word on this clone: The antigen it recognizes is unknown. There are no base qualities to consult, and no much larger clone falls within one base.

The sequence links TRBV5-1 to TRBJ2-3, and TRBD2 aligns with 7 junction nucleotides. This TCR came from a man older than 75 with active or convalescent COVID-19. Material: peripheral blood. The CDR3 protein sequence reads: CASSPAGTTSTDTQYF. The DNA sequence is TGCGCCAGCAGCCCAGCCGGGACTACCAGCACAGATACGCAGTATTTT. Here the CDR3 is joined to the reference TRBV5-1 and TRBJ2-3 genes, and the full variable domain is: KAGVTQTPRYLIKTRGQQVTLSCSPISGHRSVSWYQQTPGQGLQFLFEYFSETQRNKGNFPGRFSGRQFSNSRSEMNVSTLELGDSALYLCASSPAGTTSTDTQYFGPGTRLTVL.